This T cell receptor (beta chain) stems from a study of CD8 T cells in ankylosing spondylitis (dated by TCRdb to the late 2010s). A note on the overall study: T cell receptor beta repertoires were profiled in healthy donors and ankylosing spondylitis patients so that disease-linked TCR variants could be found. In total, the full study cohort was made up of some 110 healthy donors and about two dozen ankylosing spondylitis patients. Peripheral blood was sampled, and synovial fluid was additionally collected from ankylosing spondylitis patients. Overall results and qualifications from the work: A CD8+ phenotype was shown by the disease-linked clones, which were found at relatively low frequencies in peripheral blood. Some motif variants had previously been reported in the synovial fluid and blood of reactive arthritis patients, which suggests shared mechanisms of disease initiation. Blood from ankylosing spondylitis patients appeared to be characterized by a TCR beta motif made up of several highly homologous amino acid variants. Significant enrichment of the disease-linked clones was reported in matched synovial fluid samples from ankylosing spondylitis patients.

TCRdb shows the sequencer as Illumina HiSeq 2500. TCR beta libraries were prepared by quantitative 5'-RACE with molecular barcodes. The study's own analysis went as follows. Disease-linked TCR variants were identified with a new computational method built on a probabilistic model of VDJ rearrangement. In TCRdb, the public reads were trimmed at Q25 with fastp and aligned with MiXCR, with productive beta chains retained. Every distinct CDR3 protein forms one entry, paired with its most common genes and DNA. TCRdb, rather than the study authors, made the V and J calls. The sample table records approximately 130,000 distinct CDR3 sequences; more than 9.5% of these occur just once. Jointly, the top ten make up around 4.3% of the sample. Ten or more counts support this clonotype. There is no known antigen for this receptor. Per-base quality was not reported, and no clone a single base away is much larger than it.

The CDR3, from cysteine to phenylalanine, totals 14 residues. CDR3 DNA is the only sequence kept; it has 42 bases, read in frame from the first base. Trimming removed 6 bases from V and 4 bases from J; the gene matches leave 7 bases unexplained. The sequence was obtained from a female donor with ankylosing spondylitis or in good health (not recorded which). Sequencing was carried out using blood, either unsorted or a sorted T cell fraction (not recorded which). The V and J segments used are TRBV12-3 or TRBV12-4 and TRBJ1-2; TRBD1 matches 8 bases in the middle. The CDR3 region reads CASSPDRAGYGYTF. The nucleotide sequence is given as TGTGCCAGCAGCCCGGACAGGGCCGGCTATGGCTACACCTTC.